The clone carrying this TCR beta chain was picked up one time. Antigen specificity is unknown. In the PCR, 60 Vbeta and 13 Jbeta primers were used. The data were produced by immunoSEQ multiplex PCR, yet TCRdb's version contains in-frame clones alone and is incomplete. This repertoire shows under 200,000 clones, roughly 70% found once; its top ten account for over 2.5%. The record originates from a study of cytomegalovirus exposure and HLA in healthy donors. Findings of the study overall: A classifier reportedly called cytomegalovirus status with high sensitivity and specificity. Of the V segments, some could not be distinguished, including TRBV6-2 and TRBV6-3, and were excluded.

Trimming pared 0 bases from V and 5 bases from J, leaving 16 bases between. Per germline, CDR1 LNHDA and CDR2 SQIVND (reference sequence). CDR3 length: 16 residues. Sequencing was done on a sample of PBMCs. The chain combines TRBV19 with TRBJ2-5; TRBD2 is a possible D gene (7 bases). The TCR sequence derives from a woman aged 25 to 39 in good health and CMV-seronegative. In DNA form, the CDR3 reads TGTGCCAGTAGTATAGATCTTGGGGGGGCAGGGGAGACCCAGTACTTC. This sequence encodes CASSIDLGGAGETQYF.